This TCR beta chain was sequenced in a study of blood T cell repertoires in COVID-19. Study context: Researchers got acute and convalescent COVID-19 samples from the United States, Italy and Spain. PBMCs, B-cell-depleted T cells, or T cells were the source of the cDNA or gDNA that made up the material.

The V gene lost 6 bases and the J gene lost 2 bases, with 10 bases spanning the gap. Germline V gene sequence: CDR1 MNHNY, CDR2 SVGAGI (reference sequence). The CDR3 contains 14 residues. Original data processing: How many nucleated cells were present was estimated from reference gene primer amplification. Profiled with immunoSEQ multiplex PCR; TCRdb holds only in-frame clones, not every one. V, J and clone size are those of that table, while D and trimming were read from the DNA. Of some 260,000 clones listed, about three quarters are singletons. This chain links TRBV6-6 with TRBJ1-4; TRBD1 might be the D (6 bases). The sequence was collected from an elderly woman with acute or convalescent COVID-19. Sequencing was carried out using peripheral blood. CDR3 sequence reads: CASSNRVTNEKLFF. The CDR3 DNA sequence: TGTGCCAGCAGCAACAGGGTGACTAATGAAAAACTGTTTTTT.